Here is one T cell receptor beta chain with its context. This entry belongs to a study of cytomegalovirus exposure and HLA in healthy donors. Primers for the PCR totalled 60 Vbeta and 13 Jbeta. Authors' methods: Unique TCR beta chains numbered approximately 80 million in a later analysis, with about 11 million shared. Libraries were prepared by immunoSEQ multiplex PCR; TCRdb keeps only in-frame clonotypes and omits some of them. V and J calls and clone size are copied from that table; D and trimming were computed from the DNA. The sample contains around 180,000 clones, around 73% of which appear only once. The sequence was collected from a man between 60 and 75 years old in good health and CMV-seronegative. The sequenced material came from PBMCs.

The CDR3 protein is CASSPGIDPRAGELFF. The CDR3 DNA sequence: TGTGCCAGCAGCCCGGGGATTGACCCCCGGGCCGGGGAGCTGTTTTTT. V and J are TRBV4-2 and TRBJ2-2; D is perhaps TRBD2 (5 bases). In germline, CDR1 is LGHNA, CDR2 YNFKEQ. Trimming cost V 4 bases and J 6 bases, with 18 bases left between them. This CDR3 contains 16 residues.